What follows is one TCR beta chain and its context. There is no known antigen for this receptor. The sample holds no much larger clone one base away, and base qualities are not on file. Synthetic TCR analog templates were spiked into each PCR to estimate absolute template abundance from read counts. Using the immunoSEQ assay, TCRbeta CDR3 regions were amplified from genomic DNA with bias-controlled V and J gene primers. Rearranged TCRbeta segments were sequenced at approximately 20X coverage. The authors' analysis ran thus. Sequencing errors were corrected by clustering and CDR3s were annotated against IMGT to assign V, D and J genes. Downstream analyses used only productive TCRbeta rearrangements, leaving out any out-of-frame or stop-codon sequences. Clonality was calculated as one minus the Shannon entropy normalized by the log of the number of unique productive sequences. Clones differing between time points or between blood and tumor were identified using Fisher's exact test with Benjamini-Hochberg correction, with an adjusted p below 0.01 applied as the threshold. As stored in TCRdb, this immuneACCESS dataset retains in-frame rearrangements with V and J assigned. A fraction of the clones does not appear; measured against another copy, unresolved V genes explain less than half of the discrepancy, and the remainder lacks a known reason. V, J and clone size are taken as reported in that table, and D and trimming were inferred from the DNA itself. The sample records 100,000 to 150,000 clones, roughly 86% of which are singletons. Of the sample, 2% to 3% is held by the ten largest clones.

At the junction V is shortened by 2 bases and J by 1 base, with 9 bases in between. The CDR3 starts with the cysteine, ends with the phenylalanine, and has 14 residues. The sequence is cut down to CDR3 DNA, 42 bases in frame from base 1. CDR1 and CDR2, looked up from the germline V gene, are SGDLS and YYNGEE. This specimen's time point label, per the study, means: peripheral blood 6 weeks after treatment start. The cohort comprised fewer than 35 patients with locally advanced or metastatic urothelial carcinoma treated at Memorial Sloan Kettering on a trial protocol. Peripheral blood mononuclear cells were collected from each patient pretreatment and during treatment, giving between 1 and 8 total time points per patient. The Qiagen DNeasy Blood extraction kit was used to purify genomic DNA from total PBMCs and from tumor samples. PBMCs were collected pretreatment and during treatment, and were isolated and stored as previously described.

These data come from a study of PD-L1 blockade in urothelial cancer (TCRdb year 2017). For the study in its entirety: Every patient began therapy in 2014 and was given atezolizumab 1,200 mg intravenously every 3 weeks. About 90% of the roughly 29 patients were identified as males with urothelial cancer of bladder origin, and a prior smoking history was reported by 18 of 29 patients. Patients had an ECOG performance status of 0 or 1 and had received between 0 and 3 prior chemotherapy regimens. Blood samples were analyzed at two time points: 3 weeks after treatment start (second dose) and 6 weeks after treatment start. Blood samples yielded a median of around 150,000 T cells and more than 80,000 unique TCRs, with median clonality approximately 0.08. The study was an exploratory multi-omic analysis of somatic, immune and clinical correlates of response to PD-L1 blockade with atezolizumab in urothelial cancer. Pretreatment tumor samples, along with matched peripheral blood collected serially before and after atezolizumab treatment, underwent TCR sequencing. Durable clinical benefit was defined as a progression-free survival longer than 6 months, and TCR features were additionally tested against progression-free survival and overall survival. Whole exome sequencing and RNA sequencing of pretreatment tumors were performed alongside TCR sequencing in the same patients. Durable clinical benefit was achieved by nine patients but not by the remaining 20. Pretreatment blood TCR-seq was available for fewer than 30 patients, at least one posttreatment blood collection was obtained for 25 or so patients, and tumor TCR-seq was available for 25 or so patients. Results the study describes overall, beyond this receptor: Because the sample size was small (n of about 30) and many exploratory analyses were performed, the results are intended to be hypothesis-generating. Patients with durable benefit showed greater expansion of tumor-associated TCR clones in peripheral blood 3 weeks after starting treatment (n of about 22, p = 0.022). A pretreatment peripheral blood TCR clonality below the median was linked to improved progression-free and overall survival.

This specimen was PBMCs, taken around atezolizumab (anti-PD-L1) treatment. The receptor chain draws on TRBV9 and TRBJ2-5; the D gene is possibly TRBD2, with 6 bases matching. This receptor was taken from a man between 45 and 60 years old with urothelial cancer. Here the CDR3 is given as CASSVGGAQETQYF. The DNA sequence is given as TGTGCCAGCAGCGTCGGAGGGGCCCAAGAGACCCAGTACTTC.